The clone carrying this T cell receptor (beta chain) occurred a few times. Deletions cut 2 bases from V and 4 bases from J, with 12 bases between. The CDR3 loop spans 16 amino acids. Per germline, CDR1 WSHSY and CDR2 SAAADI. The data originate from a study of control samples from healthy donors and cancer patients. The table came from immunoSEQ multiplex PCR; TCRdb's copy has only in-frame clones and leaves some out. The table records under 140,000 clones, approximately 87% of them present only once. Sequenced material: PBMCs. The chain links TRBV10-2 to TRBJ2-6, with D unclear. The source of this sequence is a woman aged 55-75 years with lung cancer. The CDR3: CASSEKLGSGANVLTF. The CDR3 DNA sequence: TGCGCCAGCAGTGAGAAGCTAGGATCCGGGGCCAACGTCCTGACTTTC.